Listed below are T cell receptor beta chains from one sample, sequenced in a study of blood T cell repertoires in COVID-19. This table comes from immunoSEQ multiplex PCR, and its TCRdb copy is limited to in-frame clones, with some not included. The data contain hundreds of thousands of clones, 75% to 85% of them singletons. Material for sequencing was peripheral blood. The receptors derive from a man in his forties or fifties with active or convalescent COVID-19. Both conserved end residues are part of each CDR3. D genes are given only for firm matches. The size of a clone is reported for some rows only, either as once, few or many, or as a class for expanded clones.

v_call	j_call	clone_size	d_call	cdr3_aa	cdr3_nt
TRBV29-1	TRBJ1-1	-	-	CSGKFGAFF	TGCAGCGGCAAGTTCGGGGCTTTCTTT
TRBV5-1	TRBJ2-4	few	-	CASSLAGETKNIQYF	TGCGCCAGCAGCTTGGCAGGGGAGACCAAAAACATTCAGTACTTC
TRBV5-1	TRBJ1-1	-	-	CASSLGARTEAFF	TGCGCCAGCAGCCTAGGGGCAAGAACTGAAGCTTTCTTT
TRBV7-2	TRBJ2-3	-	TRBD2	CASSQGTSGHTDTQYF	TGTGCCAGCAGCCAGGGAACTAGCGGGCACACAGATACGCAGTATTTT
TRBV7-9	TRBJ1-1	once	TRBD1	CASSPMLGTGENTEAFF	TGTGCCAGCAGCCCCATGCTGGGGACAGGGGAGAACACTGAAGCTTTCTTT
TRBV3-1/TRBV3-2	TRBJ1-4	-	-	CASSRILGAGRANEKLFF	TGTGCCAGCAGCCGTATATTGGGGGCCGGGCGGGCTAATGAAAAACTGTTTTTT
TRBV3-1/TRBV3-2	TRBJ2-1	-	TRBD2	CASSQVTSGRTASYNEQFF	TGTGCCAGCAGCCAAGTTACTAGCGGGAGAACAGCGTCCTACAATGAGCAGTTCTTC
TRBV27	TRBJ1-6	-	TRBD1	CASSLGQGLGPLHF	TGTGCCAGCAGTCTCGGACAGGGGTTGGGGCCCCTCCACTTT
TRBV15	TRBJ2-1	few	TRBD2	CATSGSFYEQFF	TGTGCCACTAGCGGGAGCTTCTATGAGCAGTTCTTC
TRBV10-1	TRBJ1-1	-	-	CASSQQGSPEAFF	TGCGCCAGCAGCCAACAGGGTAGTCCTGAAGCTTTCTTT
TRBV5-1	TRBJ2-5	-	TRBD1	CASSLEGTGKETQYF	TGCGCCAGCAGCTTGGAAGGGACAGGGAAGGAGACCCAGTACTTC
TRBV28	TRBJ1-4	-	TRBD1	CASRGTGGEKLFF	TGTGCCAGCAGGGGGACAGGGGGTGAAAAACTGTTTTTT
TRBV6-1	TRBJ2-3	-	TRBD2	CASSEARGFSGGTDTQYF	TGTGCCAGCAGTGAAGCCCGGGGGTTTAGCGGGGGCACAGATACGCAGTATTTT
TRBV11-3	TRBJ2-7	once	-	CASSPQGGREQYF	TGTGCCAGCAGCCCCCAAGGCGGGCGGGAGCAGTACTTC
TRBV11-2	TRBJ2-6	few	-	CASSPRWASGANVLTF	TGTGCCAGCAGCCCCCGTTGGGCCTCTGGGGCCAACGTCCTGACTTTC
TRBV4-1	TRBJ2-2	-	-	CASSQEAGTNTGELFF	TGCGCCAGCAGCCAAGAGGCAGGGACGAACACCGGGGAGCTGTTTTTT
TRBV7-9	TRBJ2-1	-	-	CASSSSQGGISYNEQFF	TGTGCCAGCAGCTCATCTCAGGGCGGGATTTCCTACAATGAGCAGTTCTTC
TRBV3-1/TRBV3-2	TRBJ2-7	-	TRBD1	CASSQARPTGTGAYEQYF	TGTGCCAGCAGCCAAGCCAGGCCGACCGGGACAGGGGCCTACGAGCAGTACTTC
TRBV3-1/TRBV3-2	TRBJ1-4	-	TRBD1	CASSLFGTGQKEKLFF	TGTGCCAGCAGCCTATTTGGGACAGGGCAGAAAGAAAAACTGTTTTTT
TRBV10-3	TRBJ1-1	-	-	CAISAELNTEAFF	TGTGCCATCAGTGCAGAATTGAACACTGAAGCTTTCTTT
TRBV19	TRBJ1-5	-	TRBD1	CASSIGRQGAGSNQPQHF	TGTGCCAGTAGTATAGGGAGACAGGGGGCGGGGAGCAATCAGCCCCAGCATTTT
TRBV14	TRBJ2-1	-	TRBD2	CASRSTSGSYNEQFF	TGTGCCAGCAGGTCCACTAGCGGCTCCTACAATGAGCAGTTCTTC
TRBV3-1/TRBV3-2	TRBJ2-1	-	-	CASSQGGRFVTEQFF	TGTGCCAGCAGCCAGGGGGGGCGCTTTGTAACTGAGCAGTTCTTC
TRBV11-2	TRBJ1-6	-	-	CASSLGGGDSPLHF	TGTGCCAGCAGCTTAGGAGGGGGAGATTCACCCCTCCACTTT
TRBV5-4	TRBJ2-4	-	TRBD2	CASSSTYSGSGNAQYF	TGTGCCAGCAGCTCGACCTATAGCGGGAGCGGAAATGCTCAGTACTTC
TRBV5-1	TRBJ2-7	-	TRBD1	CAPAGTGDSYEQYF	TGCGCCCCCGCCGGGACAGGGGACTCCTACGAGCAGTACTTC
TRBV28	TRBJ2-4	-	-	CASSPGVNIQYF	TGTGCCAGCAGTCCGGGTGTGAACATTCAGTACTTC
TRBV7-7	TRBJ2-2	-	TRBD2	CASSRGASGMIGELFF	TGTGCTAGCAGCCGAGGGGCTAGCGGGATGATCGGGGAGCTGTTTTTT
TRBV6-2/TRBV6-3	TRBJ1-2	-	-	CASSFLGVRDYGYTF	TGTGCCAGCAGTTTTCTCGGGGTTCGGGACTATGGCTACACCTTC
TRBV7-3	TRBJ2-3	once	-	CASSLIPSGGADTQYF	TGTGCCAGCAGCTTAATTCCCAGCGGAGGCGCAGATACGCAGTATTTT
TRBV28	TRBJ1-5	-	TRBD1	CASSLPYRGRGQPQHF	TGTGCCAGCAGTTTACCATACAGGGGGCGGGGGCAGCCCCAGCATTTT